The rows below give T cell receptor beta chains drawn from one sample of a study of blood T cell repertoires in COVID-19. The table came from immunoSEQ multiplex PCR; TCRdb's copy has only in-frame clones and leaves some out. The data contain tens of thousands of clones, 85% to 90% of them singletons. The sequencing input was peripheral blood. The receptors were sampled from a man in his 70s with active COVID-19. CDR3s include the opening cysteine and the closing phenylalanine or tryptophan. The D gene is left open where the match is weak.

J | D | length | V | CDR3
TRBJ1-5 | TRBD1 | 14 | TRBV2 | CASRTGISNQPQHF
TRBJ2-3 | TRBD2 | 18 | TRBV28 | CASSPSGAGGLYTDTQYF
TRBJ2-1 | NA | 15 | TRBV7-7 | CASTNRLSSYNEQFF
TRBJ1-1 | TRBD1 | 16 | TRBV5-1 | CASSFMGTVLNTEAFF
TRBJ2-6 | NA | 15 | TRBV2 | CASRLGGTGANVLTF
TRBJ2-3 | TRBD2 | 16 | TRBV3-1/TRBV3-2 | CASSQGLAGAPDTQYF
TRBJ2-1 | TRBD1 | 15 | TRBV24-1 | CATSDTGQGRNEQFF
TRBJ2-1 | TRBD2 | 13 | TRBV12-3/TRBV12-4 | CASSPQQEREQFF
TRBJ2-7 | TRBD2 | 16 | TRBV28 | CASTPGPGTTSSEQYF
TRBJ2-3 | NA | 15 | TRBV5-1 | CASSQSSGASDTQYF
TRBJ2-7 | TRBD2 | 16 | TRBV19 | CASSIRASGRSYEQYF
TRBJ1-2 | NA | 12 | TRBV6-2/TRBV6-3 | CASSQENYGYTF
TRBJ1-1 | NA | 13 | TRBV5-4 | CASSLIRNTEAFF
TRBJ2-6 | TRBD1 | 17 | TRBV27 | CASSPRQGRSGANVLTF
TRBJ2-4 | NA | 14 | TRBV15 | CATSPTLAKNIQYF
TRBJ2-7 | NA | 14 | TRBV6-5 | CASSDSPRLYEQYF
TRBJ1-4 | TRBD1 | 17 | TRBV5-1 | CASSFGGTGATNEKLFF
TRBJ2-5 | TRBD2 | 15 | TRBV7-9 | CASSGGGRVGETQYF
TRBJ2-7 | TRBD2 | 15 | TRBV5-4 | CASGKFSGSFYEQYF
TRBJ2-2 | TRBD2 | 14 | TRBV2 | CASKRGDHTGELFF
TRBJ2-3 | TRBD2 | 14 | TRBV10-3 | CAISGLAGTDTQYF
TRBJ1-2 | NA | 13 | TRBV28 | CASRPRENYGYTF
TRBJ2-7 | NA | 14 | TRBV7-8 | CASSTPGLTYEQYF
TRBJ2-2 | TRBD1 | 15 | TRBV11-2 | CASSGQGVGTGELFF
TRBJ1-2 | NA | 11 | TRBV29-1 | CSVEDRRGYTF
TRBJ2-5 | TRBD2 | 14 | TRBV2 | CASSEGLARETQYF
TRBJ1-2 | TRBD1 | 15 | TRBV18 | CASSPRQGAGYGYTF